These 20 T cell receptor beta chains were sequenced from one sample in a study of blood T cell repertoires in COVID-19. Clones were sequenced by immunoSEQ multiplex PCR, and TCRdb holds only the in-frame ones, with some missing. The data hold about 150,000 clones, with about 90% observed a single time. The sample taken for sequencing was peripheral blood. The origin of the receptors is a man in his fifties or sixties with acute or convalescent COVID-19.

The chain is built from TRBV6-5 and TRBJ2-7, with 9 positions matching TRBD2. Losses at the gene ends were 6 bases for V and 2 bases for J; bases not matched to a gene: 8. Germline assignment: CDR1 MNHEY and CDR2 SVGAGI. There are 15 residues in the CDR3. CDR3 sequence (DNA): TGTGCCAGCAGGAGTAGCGGGGGCTCGACCTACGAGCAGTACGTC. Translating gives CASRSSGGSTYEQYV.

This rearrangement joins TRBV6-5 to TRBJ1-4, with 11 positions matching TRBD1. CDR1 MNHEY and CDR2 SVGAGI come from the germline V gene. V shed 6 bases and J 8 bases; nucleotides not matched to a gene: 8. This CDR3 comprises 15 residues. This chain's CDR3 is CASSRTRDRGEKLFF. The DNA of the CDR3 is TGTGCCAGCAGCAGAACAAGGGACAGGGGGGAAAAACTGTTTTTT.

In this sample, this clone turned up once. This sequence joins TRBV19 and TRBJ2-2, with 9 bases that match TRBD1. V lost 9 bases and J lost 1; bases outside the gene matches: 12. CDR1 and CDR2 from the germline V gene are LNHDA and SQIVND (reference sequence). The CDR3 loop spans 17 amino acids. The CDR3 protein is CARSGQGFLMNTGELFF. CDR3 coding DNA: TGTGCCAGGAGCGGACAGGGGTTCCTTATGAACACCGGGGAGCTGTTTTTT.

The V call is TRBV2, the J call TRBJ1-5; 8 nucleotides match TRBD1. This CDR3 spans 14 amino acids. V dropped 4 bases and J dropped 1; count of bases not matched to a gene: 0. Germline V lookup: CDR1 SNHLY, CDR2 FYNNEI. Written as DNA, the CDR3 is TGTGCCAGCAGTGGACAGGGGAGCAATCAGCCCCAGCATTTT. Translated, it gives CASSGQGSNQPQHF.

The rearrangement joins TRBV19 to TRBJ1-2; TRBD1 aligns across 7 bases. V shed 1 base and J 4 bases; nucleotides not matched to a gene: 3. CDR1 is LNHDA, CDR2 SQIVND, per germline (reference sequence). The CDR3 loop spans 14 amino acids. In nucleotides, the CDR3 is TGTGCCAGTAGTATAGCGACAGGGAGCTATGGCTACACCTTC. This codes for CASSIATGSYGYTF.

The rearrangement links TRBV18 to TRBJ1-1; possibly TRBD1 for D (5 bases). The CDR3 runs to 13 residues. Trimming removed 2 bases at V and 6 bases at J, with 10 bases between. In germline, CDR1 is KGHSH, CDR2 LQKENI. CDR3 residues: CASSPTGNAEAFF. CDR3 in DNA: TGTGCCAGCTCACCAACAGGAAATGCTGAAGCTTTCTTT. The whole variable domain, remainder taken from reference TRBV18 and TRBJ1-1, is NAGVMQNPRHLVRRRGQEARLRCSPMKGHSHVYWYRQLPEEGLKFMVYLQKENIIDESGMPKERFSAEFPKEGPSILRIQQVVRGDSAAYFCASSPTGNAEAFFGQGTRLTVV.

The chain links TRBV27 to TRBJ2-1, with 7 bases lining up with TRBD2. CDR1 is MNHEY, CDR2 SMNVEV, per germline (reference sequence). Trimming at V came to 4 bases and at J to 8 bases, leaving 8 bases not matched to a gene. The CDR3 extends over 14 amino acids. CDR3 sequence: CASSSREARHEQFF. Written as DNA, the CDR3 is TGTGCCAGCAGTTCCCGGGAGGCCCGCCATGAGCAGTTCTTC.

The chain carries TRBV10-3 and TRBJ2-2; 8 bases match TRBD1. This CDR3 is 14 amino acids long. Looked up from germline, CDR1 is ENHRY and CDR2 is SYGVKD. The V and J ends lost 10 bases and 0 bases, in that order; junction bases with no gene match: 4. The CDR3 DNA sequence: TGTGCCACGAACAGGGGGACGAACACCGGGGAGCTGTTTTTT. Translated, it gives CATNRGTNTGELFF.

The V and J genes are TRBV7-8 and TRBJ1-5; a weak D match, TRBD1 (5 bases). CDR3 length: 17 residues. Trimming removed 5 bases from V and 3 bases from J, with 20 bases in between. The V gene's germline CDR1 is SGHVS and CDR2 FQNEAQ. This CDR3 reads CASSQAAREGPNQPQHF. The CDR3 nucleotides are TGTGCCAGCAGCCAAGCCGCCAGGGAGGGGCCCAATCAGCCCCAGCATTTT.

J is TRBJ1-2 and V is TRBV7-9, with TRBD1 as a possible D gene (5 bases). CDR1 SEHNR and CDR2 FQNEAQ come from the germline V gene (reference sequence). The CDR3 runs to 15 residues. The V end was cut by 11 bases, the J end by 1 base, with 20 bases between. In nucleotides, the CDR3 is TGTGCCGACAACCCCCAGCAGGGCAGTAACTATGGCTACACCTTC. This sequence encodes CADNPQQGSNYGYTF.

The chain recombines TRBV11-2 with TRBJ2-3; tentatively, D is TRBD1 (6 bases). Trimming cost V 0 bases and J 6 bases, with 16 bases left between them. Germline loops: CDR1 SGHAT, CDR2 FQNNGV. There are 16 residues in the CDR3. The CDR3 reads CASSLDGGQGWDTQYF. In DNA form, the CDR3 reads TGTGCCAGCAGCTTAGATGGTGGGCAGGGGTGGGATACGCAGTATTTT.

The chain joins TRBV18 to TRBJ2-7; TRBD1 aligns across 9 bases. J lost 3 bases, V lost 4 bases, and 7 bases had no gene match. The CDR3 is made up of 15 amino acids. Germline CDR1 KGHSH, CDR2 LQKENI. CDR3 sequence (DNA): TGTGCCAGCTCACTATCGGGACAGGGACTCTACGAGCAGTACTTC. Translated: CASSLSGQGLYEQYF.

The chain employs TRBV6-5 and TRBJ2-1, with D perhaps matching TRBD1 (6 bases). Germline V gives CDR1 MNHEY, CDR2 SVGAGI. This CDR3 has 15 residues. Trimming shortened V by 2 bases and J by 10 bases, and 18 bases separated the two germline ends. Here the CDR3 DNA reads TGTGCCAGCAGTTACCTGCGACAGGACTTATCGGAGCAGTTCTTC. It yields the protein CASSYLRQDLSEQFF.

The rearrangement links TRBV7-2 to TRBJ1-2; 9 bases are a match to TRBD1. Germline assignment: CDR1 SGHTA and CDR2 FQGNSA. The length of the CDR3 is 14 residues. J was trimmed by 2 bases and V by 10 bases; bases with no gene match: 8. CDR3 DNA: TGTGCCATCAACCCCGGGACAGGGAACTATGGCTACACCTTC. Translating it yields CAINPGTGNYGYTF.

The V call is TRBV7-2, the J call TRBJ2-2; TRBD2 aligns across 7 bases. The CDR3 length is 15 residues. CDR1 is SGHTA, CDR2 FQGNSA, per germline. Trimming took 2 bases from V and 5 from J; bases not matched to a gene: 5. CDR3 nucleotide sequence: TGTGCCAGCAGCTTAAAGGCCGGGGGGACCGGGGAGCTGTTTTTT. Translated: CASSLKAGGTGELFF.

J is TRBJ1-5 and V is TRBV24-1; tentatively, D is TRBD1 (5 bases). V dropped 11 bases and J dropped 1 base, with 11 bases sitting between them. CDR1 is KGHDR, CDR2 SFDVKD, per germline. The CDR3 covers 13 residues. The CDR3 sequence: CAIQAVSNQPQHF. The CDR3 bases are TGTGCCATACAGGCGGTAAGCAATCAGCCCCAGCATTTT.

The chain carries TRBV19 and TRBJ1-1; TRBD1 matches 11 bases. CDR3 length equals 17 residues. With 1 base clipped from V and 0 bases from J, the junction kept 4 bases outside the gene matches. Germline CDR1 reads LNHDA; CDR2 reads SQIVND (reference sequence). CDR3 region: CASSIGTGGLMNTEAFF. For the CDR3, the DNA is TGTGCCAGTAGTATAGGGACAGGGGGCCTCATGAACACTGAAGCTTTCTTT.

The chain couples TRBV3-1 (or the pseudogene TRBV3-2) to TRBJ1-5; TRBD1 aligns across 7 bases. The CDR3 loop spans 18 amino acids. V was clipped by 1 base and J by 4 bases; unmatched bases: 13. Germline CDR1 is LGHDT and CDR2 is YNNKEL (reference sequence). CDR3: CASSQVFGTDTPNQPQHF. The CDR3 bases are TGTGCCAGCAGCCAAGTGTTTGGGACAGATACTCCGAATCAGCCCCAGCATTTT.

The table lists this clone with a few counts. The V gene is TRBV29-1, the J gene TRBJ2-7; 7 bases map to TRBD2. V shed 7 bases and J 6 bases; nucleotides not matched to a gene: 6. The CDR3 length is 11 residues. Germline assignment: CDR1 SQVTM and CDR2 ANQGSEA. The CDR3 DNA reads TGCAGCGGGCGGGAGAAAGGCGAGCAGTACTTC. It yields the protein CSGREKGEQYF.

The rearrangement links TRBV20-1 to TRBJ1-2; TRBD1 agrees at 8 bases. Per germline, CDR1 DFQATT and CDR2 SNEGSKA (reference sequence). The trim removed 6 bases at V and 10 bases at J, leaving 7 bases unmatched. CDR3 length: 11 amino acids. CDR3 protein: CSARDRRHYTF. CDR3 in DNA: TGCAGTGCAAGGGACAGGAGACACTACACCTTC.